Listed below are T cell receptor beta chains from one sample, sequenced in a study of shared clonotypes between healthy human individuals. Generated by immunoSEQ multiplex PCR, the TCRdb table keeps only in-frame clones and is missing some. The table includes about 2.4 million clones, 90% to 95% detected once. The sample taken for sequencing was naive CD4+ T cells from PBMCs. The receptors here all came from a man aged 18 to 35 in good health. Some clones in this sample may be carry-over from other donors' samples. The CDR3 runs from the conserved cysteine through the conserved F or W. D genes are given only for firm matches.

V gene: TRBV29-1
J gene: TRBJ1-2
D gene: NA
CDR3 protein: CSGGDDYGYTF

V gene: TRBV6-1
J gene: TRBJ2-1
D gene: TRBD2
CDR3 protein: CASSGRTSGAWGEQFF

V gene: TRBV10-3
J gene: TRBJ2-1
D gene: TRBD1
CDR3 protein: CAISEVNRGRDEQFF

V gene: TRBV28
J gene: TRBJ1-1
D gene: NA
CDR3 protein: CASSTPPNTEAFF

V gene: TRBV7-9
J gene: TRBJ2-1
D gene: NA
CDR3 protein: CASIRTDSYNEQFF

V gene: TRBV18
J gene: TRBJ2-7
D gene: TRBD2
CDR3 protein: CASSNGRTATYEQYF

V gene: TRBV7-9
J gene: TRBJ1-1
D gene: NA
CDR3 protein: CASSLGGEGTEAFF

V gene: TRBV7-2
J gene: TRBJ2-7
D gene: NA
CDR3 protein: CASRRSGPSAYEQYF

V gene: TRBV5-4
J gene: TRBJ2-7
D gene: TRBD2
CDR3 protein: CASSPAGGINEQYF

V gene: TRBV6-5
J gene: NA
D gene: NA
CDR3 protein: CASSSEGLGYYEQYF

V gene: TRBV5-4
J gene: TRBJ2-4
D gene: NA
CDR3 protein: CASSYDTAKNIQYF

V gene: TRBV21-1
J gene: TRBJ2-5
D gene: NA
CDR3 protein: CASIPVPGLGETQYF

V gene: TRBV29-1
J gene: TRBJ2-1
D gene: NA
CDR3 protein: CSVAMYEQFF

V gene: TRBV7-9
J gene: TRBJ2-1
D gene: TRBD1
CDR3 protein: CASNSGTGPYNEQFF

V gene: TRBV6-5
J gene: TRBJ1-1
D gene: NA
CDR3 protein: CASSYSGLGNTEAFF

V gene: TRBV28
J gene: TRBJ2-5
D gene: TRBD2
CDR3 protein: CASSSFGLAGVRETQYF

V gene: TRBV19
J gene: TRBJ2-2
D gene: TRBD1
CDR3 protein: CASSTLGGNTGELFF

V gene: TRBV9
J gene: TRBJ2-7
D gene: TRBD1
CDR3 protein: CASSAGQGWYEQYF

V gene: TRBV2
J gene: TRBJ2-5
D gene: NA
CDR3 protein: CASSGRALQGETQYF

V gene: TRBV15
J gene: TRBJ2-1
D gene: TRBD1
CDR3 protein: CATGQVYNEQFF

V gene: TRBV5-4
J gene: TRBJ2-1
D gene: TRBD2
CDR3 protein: CASSLGTSVQFF

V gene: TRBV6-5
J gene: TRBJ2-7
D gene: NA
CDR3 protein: CASSYDSRGGEQYF

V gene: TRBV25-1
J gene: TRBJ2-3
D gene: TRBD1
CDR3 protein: CASSEGDRGFTDTQYF

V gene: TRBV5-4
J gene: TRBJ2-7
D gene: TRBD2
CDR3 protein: CASSRTSGGDYEQYF

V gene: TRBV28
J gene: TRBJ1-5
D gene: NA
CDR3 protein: CASRGSGFSNQPQHF

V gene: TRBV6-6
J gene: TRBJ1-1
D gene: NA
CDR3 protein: CASSTVGEAFF

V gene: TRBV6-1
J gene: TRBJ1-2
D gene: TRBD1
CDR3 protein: CASSDWTGVNYGYTF

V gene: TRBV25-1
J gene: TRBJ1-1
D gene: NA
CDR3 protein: CASSETFPEWAFF

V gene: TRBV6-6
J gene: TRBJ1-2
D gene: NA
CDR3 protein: CASSYSSRDIYGYTF

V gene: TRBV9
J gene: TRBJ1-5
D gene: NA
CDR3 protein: CASSPGDWTPEWGNQPQHF

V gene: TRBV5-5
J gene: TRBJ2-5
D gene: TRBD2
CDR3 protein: CASSSLAGGRETQYF

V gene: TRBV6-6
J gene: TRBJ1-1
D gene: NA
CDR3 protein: CASSYTPPSPTPFF

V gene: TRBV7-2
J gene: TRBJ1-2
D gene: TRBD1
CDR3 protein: CASSLTRPRGQGAGGYTF

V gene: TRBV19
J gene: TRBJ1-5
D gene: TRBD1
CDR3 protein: CASSILGQGAYQPQHF

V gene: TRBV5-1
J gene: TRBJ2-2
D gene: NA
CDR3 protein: CASSQDSLDTGELFF

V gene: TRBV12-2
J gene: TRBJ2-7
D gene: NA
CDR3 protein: CASRLDTTRRGNGQGAFDEQYF

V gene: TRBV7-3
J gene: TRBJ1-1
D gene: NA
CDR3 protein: CASTPPLEPPMNTEAFF

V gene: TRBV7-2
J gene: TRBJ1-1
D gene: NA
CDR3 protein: CASSFIRDTEAFF

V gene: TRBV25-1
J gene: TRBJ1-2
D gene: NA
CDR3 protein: CASTRGDGLGYTF

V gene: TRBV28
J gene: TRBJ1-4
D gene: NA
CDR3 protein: CASSFGATNEKLFF

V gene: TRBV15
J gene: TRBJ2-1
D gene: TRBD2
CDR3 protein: CATSREGLFYNEQFF

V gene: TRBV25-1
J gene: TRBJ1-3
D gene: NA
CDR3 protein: CASSDAFRAQSSGNTIYF

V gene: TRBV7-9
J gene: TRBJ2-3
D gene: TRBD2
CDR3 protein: CASSLGTSGDTQYF

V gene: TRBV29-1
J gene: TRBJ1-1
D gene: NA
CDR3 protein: CSVDSQRNTEAFF

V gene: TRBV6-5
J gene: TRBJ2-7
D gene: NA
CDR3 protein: CASSYSGVRFGYEQYF

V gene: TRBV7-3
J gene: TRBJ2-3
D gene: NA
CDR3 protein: CASSLGSGRAPDTQYF

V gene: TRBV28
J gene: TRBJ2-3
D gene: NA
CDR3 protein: CASIGWRSGADTQYF

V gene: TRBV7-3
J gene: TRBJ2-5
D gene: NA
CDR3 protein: CASSFNSKETQYF

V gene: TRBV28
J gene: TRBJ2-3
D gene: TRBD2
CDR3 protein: CASSFWTSGRTDTQYF

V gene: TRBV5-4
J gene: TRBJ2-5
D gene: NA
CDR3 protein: CASSLQGSRETQYF

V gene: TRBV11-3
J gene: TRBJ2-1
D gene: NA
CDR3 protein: CASSPGTPTGNEQFF

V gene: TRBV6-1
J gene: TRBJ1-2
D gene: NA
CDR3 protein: CASSENSFYGYTF

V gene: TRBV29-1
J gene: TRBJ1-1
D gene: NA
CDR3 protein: CSVGKGSTEAFF